This T cell receptor beta chain was found in a study of cytomegalovirus exposure and HLA in healthy donors. Trimming removed 0 bases from V and 2 bases from J, with 10 bases in between. The germline V gene encodes CDR1 SGDLS and CDR2 YYNGEE. This CDR3 contains 15 residues. With 60 Vbeta and 13 Jbeta primers, the PCR was carried out. Method: immunoSEQ multiplex PCR; TCRdb's copy keeps in-frame clones and lacks some. The repertoire holds about 170,000 clones, with roughly 80% as singletons. The sequence came from a female donor in good health and CMV-seronegative. Sequences were obtained from PBMCs. V is TRBV9 and J is TRBJ2-3; D unclear. The CDR3 spells CASSVAPEITDTQYF. The DNA for the CDR3 is TGTGCCAGCAGCGTAGCTCCAGAAATCACAGATACGCAGTATTTT.